Shown below are 32 T cell receptor beta chains from a single sample sequenced in a study of tumor-infiltrating lymphocytes in oesophageal squamous cell carcinoma. TCRdb called the PCR reads again in MiXCR, with one record for every CDR3 protein. Among roughly 6,800 distinct CDR3 sequences listed, about 15% were seen once. Sequenced sample: esophageal tumor tissue. The source of these receptors is a male donor with esophageal squamous cell carcinoma.

In regard to this clonotype: A single base separates this from a much larger clone, so it may be a read error. This chain connects TRBV24-1 to TRBJ2-1; TRBD2 is a possible D gene (6 bases). With 1 base removed from V and 13 bases from J, the gap between germline ends came to 19 bases. Germline lookup yields CDR1 KGHDR and CDR2 SFDVKD. The CDR3 is made up of 15 amino acids. In DNA form, the CDR3 reads TGTGCCACCAGTGATTTTGGGACTCCTGGAGCGGCCCAGTTCTTC. It is translated as CATSDFGTPGAAQFF.

This clonotype was picked up many times. The V and J genes are TRBV24-1 and TRBJ1-1; D remains unclear. Trimming cost V 1 base and J 7 bases, with 9 bases left between them. Per the germline V gene, CDR1 is KGHDR and CDR2 is SFDVKD. The CDR3 contains 13 residues. CDR3 DNA sequence: TGTGCCACCAGTGATTTCGGGCAGAGTGAAGCTTTCTTT. This encodes CATSDFGQSEAFF.

Notes on this clonotype: This sequence may be a read error, since a much larger clone differs from it by one base. J is TRBJ1-2 and V is TRBV27; D unclear. This CDR3 comprises 13 residues. Germline CDR1 is MNHEY and CDR2 is SMNVEV (reference sequence). The CDR3 protein is CASSLSGDYGYNF. For the CDR3, the DNA is TGTGCCAGCAGTTTATCGGGAGACTATGGCTACAACTTC.

This clonotype was recorded many times. The rearrangement links TRBV5-1 to TRBJ1-2, with D unclear. The germline V gene encodes CDR1 SGHRS and CDR2 YFSETQ. The CDR3 extends over 16 amino acids. The V end lost 0 bases, the J end lost 0 bases, and 12 bases lay between the germline ends. This chain's CDR3 is CASSLGGQKPNYGYTF. CDR3 coding DNA: TGCGCCAGCAGCTTGGGTGGGCAGAAGCCTAACTATGGCTACACCTTC.

Only a few counts were recorded for this clonotype. The V and J genes are TRBV2 and TRBJ2-7; 7 bases match TRBD1. The J call may be incorrect, as the DNA end agrees better with TRBJ1-2. In germline, CDR1 is SNHLY, CDR2 FYNNEI. This CDR3 is 14 amino acids long. As DNA, the CDR3 is TGTGCCAGCCAGTTCCTACAGGGGAACTATGGCTACACCTTC. Protein sequence: CASQFLQGNYGYTF.

By share, this clonotype ranks as medium-sized. The chain employs TRBV7-8 and TRBJ1-4, with a weak D call TRBD1 (6 bases). The CDR3 loop spans 14 amino acids. V lost 3 bases to trimming and J lost 7 bases, with 12 bases between them. Looked up from germline, CDR1 is SGHVS and CDR2 is FQNEAQ. The CDR3 nucleotides read TGTGCCAGCAGCTTTGGGGGAGGGGGTGAAAAACTGTTTTTT. Its translation: CASSFGGGGEKLFF. Using reference TRBV7-8 and TRBJ1-4 for the parts outside the CDR3, the full variable domain is GAGVSQSPRYKVAKRGQDVALRCDPISGHVSLFWYQQALGQGPEFLTYFQNEAQLDKSGLPSDRFFAERPEGSVSTLKIQRTQQEDSAVYLCASSFGGGGEKLFFGSGTQLSVL.

This clonotype turned up a few times. V usage is TRBV9 and J usage is TRBJ1-4; D not certain. The CDR3 is 12 amino acids. Looked up from germline, CDR1 is SGDLS and CDR2 is YYNGEE. V was pared by 3 bases and J by 4 bases, with 4 bases between. CDR3 bases: TGTGCCAGCAGCGCCAATAATGAAAAACTGTTTTTT. Protein: CASSANNEKLFF.

With regard to this clonotype: Relative to the germline gene, one junction end is altered; a read error may explain this. The chain employs TRBV10-1 and TRBJ2-1; tentatively, D is TRBD2 (6 bases). CDR1 WNHNN and CDR2 SYGVQD come from the germline V gene (reference sequence). The CDR3 covers 17 residues. CDR3 DNA sequence: TGCGCCAGCGCCCCCCCGCGGGGCCATAAAGCCAGGAACATTCGGTACTTC. Protein sequence: CASAPPRGHKARNIRYF.

This clonotype was detected ten times or more. This chain connects TRBV6-1 to TRBJ2-1; 11 bases line up with TRBD2. The junction had 8 bases not matched to a gene; V was cut back by 5 bases and J by 8 bases. The CDR3 spans 15 residues. Germline assignment: CDR1 MNHNS and CDR2 SASEGT. The CDR3 loop is CASSPLSGGAHEQFF. Written as DNA, the CDR3 is TGTGCCAGCAGTCCCCTTAGCGGGGGGGCGCATGAGCAGTTCTTC.

The chain recombines TRBV6-5 with TRBJ1-3; a possible D gene is TRBD1 (5 bases). Germline loops: CDR1 MNHEY, CDR2 SVGAGI. CDR3 length equals 15 residues. V gave up 0 bases and J gave up 0 bases, with 6 bases separating them. The CDR3 DNA follows: TGTGCCAGCAGTTACTCAACAGGCTCTGGAAACACCATATATTTT. Translation: CASSYSTGSGNTIYF.

This clonotype was found many times. This chain connects TRBV28 to TRBJ2-7; D is perhaps TRBD1 (6 bases). The CDR3 is 14 residues long. V dropped 7 bases and J dropped 0 bases, with 13 bases sitting between them. The germline V gene has CDR1 MDHEN and CDR2 SYDVKM. The CDR3 reads CASKRQATSYEQYF. The CDR3 DNA reads as TGTGCCAGCAAGAGACAGGCTACCTCCTACGAGCAGTACTTC.

The chain uses TRBV9 and TRBJ1-5; D unresolved. From germline, CDR1 is SGDLS and CDR2 YYNGEE. Trimming pared 0 bases from V and 0 bases from J, leaving 16 bases between. The CDR3 loop spans 18 amino acids. CDR3 DNA sequence: TGTGCCAGCAGCGTAGTCGTTATGGAGGGCTATAGCAATCAGCCCCAGCATTTT. Translation: CASSVVVMEGYSNQPQHF.

This clonotype counts as medium-sized. This chain connects TRBV7-9 to TRBJ1-4, with a possible D match to TRBD1 (6 bases). The length of the CDR3 is 15 residues. The germline gives CDR1 SEHNR, CDR2 FQNEAQ (reference sequence). V shed 5 bases and J shed 5 bases, with 15 bases lying between them. CDR3 bases: TGTGCCAGCAGCGGGGGCGATAGCATGAATGAAAAACTGTTTTTT. Amino acids: CASSGGDSMNEKLFF. The full variable domain, in which reference TRBV7-9 and TRBJ1-4 provide the parts outside the CDR3, is DTGVSQNPRHKITKRGQNVTFRCDPISEHNRLYWYRQTLGQGPEFLTYFQNEAQLEKSRLLSDRFSAERPKGSFSTLEIQRTEQGDSAMYLCASSGGDSMNEKLFFGSGTQLSVL.

The chain joins TRBV4-1 to TRBJ2-7; D may match TRBD1 or TRBD2 (6 bases each). Trimming pared 4 bases from V and 0 bases from J, leaving 13 bases between. The germline CDR1 and CDR2 sequences are MGHRA and YSYEKL. The CDR3 is made up of 15 amino acids. The CDR3 sequence is CASSRTTGLSYEQYF. CDR3 in DNA: TGCGCCAGCAGCCGGACTACAGGGCTCTCCTACGAGCAGTACTTC.

The rearrangement uses TRBV7-3 and TRBJ2-4; tentatively, D is TRBD2 (7 bases). From germline, CDR1 is SGHTA and CDR2 FQGTGA. The germline V and J ends were trimmed by 4 bases and 15 bases, with 25 bases remaining between them. The CDR3 is 15 residues long. The CDR3 reads CASSSRGGRTGELYF. For the CDR3, the DNA is TGTGCCAGCAGCTCGCGCGGGGGCCGCACCGGGGAGCTGTACTTC.

There are many counts of this clonotype. Because the CDR3 is missing its conserved closing phenylalanine or tryptophan, this is likely a read error. Because the CDR3's place on the DNA is in doubt, the DNA is left out and the CDR3 is given as listed by TCRdb. CDR3 loop: CASSSTVNNYGYTFGS. This chain connects TRBV7-9 to TRBJ2-7. The length of the CDR3 is 16 amino acids, counting both ends. Germline values: CDR1 SEHNR, CDR2 FQNEAQ (reference sequence).

By share, this clonotype counts as large (0.1 to 1%). This rearrangement joins TRBV5-6 to TRBJ1-1, with D possibly being TRBD1 (5 bases). The CDR3 is 16 residues long. The germline V gene encodes CDR1 SGHDT and CDR2 YYEEEE. Trimming left V 3 bases short and J 1 base short, with 16 bases between. CDR3 region: CASSYRPGRGNTEAFF. DNA of the CDR3: TGTGCCAGCAGCTACCGACCAGGAAGGGGGAACACTGAAGCTTTCTTT.

This clonotype is termed medium-sized. With a much larger clone just one base away, this may be a read error. The CDR3 loop is CASSLHHNEQYF. The CDR3, as DNA: TGTGCCAGCAGCCTCCATCACAATGAGCAGTACTTC. V usage is TRBV7-2 and J usage is TRBJ2-7; D is unclear. CDR1 is SGHTA, CDR2 FQGNSA, per germline. This CDR3 region has 12 residues. Trimming shortened V by 5 bases and J by 7 bases, and 12 bases separated the two germline ends.

This clonotype was detected many times. The V gene is TRBV5-1, the J gene TRBJ1-2; D gene uncertain. CDR1 is SGHRS and CDR2 is YFSETQ in the germline V gene. This CDR3 is 13 amino acids long. The germline V and J ends were trimmed by 0 bases and 2 bases, with 5 bases remaining between them. The CDR3 DNA follows: TGCGCCAGCAGCTTGGACAGCAACTATGGCTACACCTTC. This encodes CASSLDSNYGYTF.

This clonotype was recorded at least ten times. The chain carries TRBV5-4 and TRBJ2-1; D might be TRBD1 (5 bases). The CDR3 runs to 14 residues. V lost 4 bases to trimming and J lost 8 bases, with 16 bases between them. Germline CDR1 reads SGHNT; CDR2 reads YYREEE (reference sequence). The CDR3 is CASSRRWGGDEQFF. In DNA, the CDR3 is TGTGCCAGCAGCCGGCGGTGGGGCGGCGATGAGCAGTTCTTC.

In its sample, this clonotype is medium-sized. The rearrangement joins TRBV6-1 to TRBJ2-3, with D perhaps matching TRBD2 (5 bases). The V and J ends lost 9 bases and 3 bases respectively, with 16 bases between them. There are 14 residues in the CDR3. Germline V lookup: CDR1 MNHNS, CDR2 SASEGT. CDR3 amino acids: CASRTHRGTDTQYF. Here the CDR3 DNA reads TGTGCCAGTCGGACTCATCGAGGGACAGATACGCAGTATTTT.

As for this clonotype: This is likely a read error, given that the CDR3 carries no conserved phenylalanine or tryptophan at its end. It is unclear where the CDR3 begins or ends on the DNA, so no DNA is shown, and the CDR3 is as TCRdb lists it. The J gene is TRBJ2-1, the V gene TRBV6-1; whether TRBD1, the table's D call, matches the DNA was not checked. Per germline, CDR1 MNHNS and CDR2 SASEGT. Inclusive of both ends, the CDR3 amounts to 19 amino acids. CDR3 amino acids: CASSEVETGFIGYGYTFGS.

Worth noting for this clonotype: A much larger clone sits a single nucleotide away, making a read error possible. V is TRBV5-1 and J is TRBJ2-3, with D perhaps assigned TRBD1 or TRBD2 (5 bases each). V dropped 4 bases and J dropped 14 bases, with 17 bases sitting between them. This CDR3 is 12 amino acids long. CDR1 is SGHRS, CDR2 YFSETQ, per germline. The DNA for the CDR3 is TGCGCCAGCAGCGTAGGTAGAGGGGAGCTGTATTTT. Translated, it gives CASSVGRGELYF.

This clonotype occurred many times. The CDR3 sequence is CASSLGLVPGRQETQYF. CDR3 bases: TGTGCCAGCAGCTTAGGTCTGGTCCCAGGCCGGCAAGAGACCCAGTACTTC. The chain is built from TRBV11-2 and TRBJ2-5; D remains unclear. The germline V gene encodes CDR1 SGHAT and CDR2 FQNNGV. V gave up 1 base and J gave up 2 bases, with 17 bases separating them. The CDR3 runs to 17 residues.

This clonotype qualifies as medium-sized. The chain combines TRBV7-2 with TRBJ2-3, with 11 bases matching TRBD2. Germline V gene data show CDR1 as SGHTA and CDR2 as FQGNSA. This CDR3 region has 15 residues. Germline trimming cut 4 bases from V and 10 bases from J; bases unmatched to any gene: 10. The CDR3 region is CASSYLAGGPLAQYF. Here the CDR3 DNA reads TGTGCCAGCAGCTACCTAGCGGGGGGACCCTTAGCGCAGTATTTT.

This clonotype was counted between two and nine times. The V gene is TRBV4-2, the J gene TRBJ2-3; 11 positions agree with TRBD1. CDR3 length equals 16 residues. CDR1 and CDR2 (germline): LGHNA, YNFKEQ. J lost 2 bases, V lost 2 bases, and 3 bases had no gene match. CDR3 in DNA: TGTGCCAGCAGCCAAAGGGACAGGGGGGACACAGATACGCAGTATTTT. It codes for CASSQRDRGDTDTQYF.

This chain uses TRBV4-1 with TRBJ2-7; 11 nucleotides agree with TRBD2. With the DNA end fitting TRBJ2-1 better, the J assignment may be wrong. In germline, CDR1 is MGHRA, CDR2 YSYEKL. This CDR3 has 14 residues. The CDR3 region is CASRTSGAFNEQFF. CDR3 sequence (DNA): TGCGCCAGCAGGACTAGCGGGGCCTTCAATGAGCAGTTCTTC.

The table lists this clonotype with many counts. Here the CDR3 DNA reads TGCGCCAGCAGCTTGCGGGGGATAAGCCACAATGAGCAGTTCTTC. Translating gives CASSLRGISHNEQFF. V is TRBV5-1 and J is TRBJ2-1, with a tentative D call TRBD2 (6 bases). Trimming cost V 1 base and J 5 bases, with 13 bases left between them. This CDR3 is 15 amino acids long. CDR1 and CDR2 from the germline V gene are SGHRS and YFSETQ. The variable domain in full, with the rest retrieved from reference TRBV5-1 and TRBJ2-1, is KAGVTQTPRYLIKTRGQQVTLSCSPISGHRSVSWYQQTPGQGLQFLFEYFSETQRNKGNFPGRFSGRQFSNSRSEMNVSTLELGDSALYLCASSLRGISHNEQFFGPGTRLTVL.

Many counts were recorded for this clonotype. V gene TRBV28 combines with J gene TRBJ1-2, with D maybe TRBD1 (6 bases). This CDR3 has 12 amino acids. Germline lookup yields CDR1 MDHEN and CDR2 SYDVKM. V shed 6 bases and J shed 7 bases, with 12 bases lying between them. CDR3 in amino acids: CASSQTGRGYTF. CDR3 DNA: TGTGCCAGCAGCCAAACAGGGCGTGGCTACACCTTC.

By share, this clonotype counts as large. This may be a read error, as it is one base from a much larger clone. The chain is built from TRBV7-2 and TRBJ2-1; D is uncertain. TRBJ2-7 explains the end of the DNA better; the J call may be wrong. CDR1 and CDR2 (germline): SGHTA, FQGNSA. CDR3 length equals 16 residues. CDR3 amino acids: CASRPEGPSSYNEQYF. In nucleotides, the CDR3 is TGTGCCAGCAGGCCGGAAGGGCCGAGCTCCTACAATGAGCAGTACTTC.

In regard to this clonotype: The CDR3 carries no conserved terminal phenylalanine or tryptophan, so it likely arises from a read error. This chain links TRBV7-9 with TRBJ2-3; perhaps TRBD2 as D (5 bases). In germline, CDR1 is SEHNR, CDR2 FQNEAQ (reference sequence). The CDR3 loop spans 14 amino acids. CDR3 bases: TGTGACAGCAGCTTAGGAGGTGTGGCAGATACGCAGTATATC. Its protein is CDSSLGGVADTQYI.

This clonotype was seen ten or more times. The chain couples TRBV7-9 to TRBJ1-4, with 10 bases matching TRBD1. Germline values: CDR1 SEHNR, CDR2 FQNEAQ (reference sequence). The CDR3 is made up of 18 amino acids. V was pared by 3 bases and J by 6 bases, with 13 bases of the junction left unmatched. CDR3 residues: CASSFSLLSGQGDEKLFF. CDR3 bases: TGTGCCAGCAGCTTCTCACTCCTCTCCGGACAGGGGGATGAAAAACTGTTTTTT.